This is a list of T cell receptor beta chains from one sample in a study of blood T cell repertoires in COVID-19. Sequencing was performed with immunoSEQ multiplex PCR; in TCRdb, only in-frame clones are kept and a portion is missing. In the table there are roughly 200,000 clones, over 80% of which are singletons. Specimen: peripheral blood. All receptors derive from a woman in her sixties or seventies with COVID-19, enrolled during active disease. The CDR3 runs from the conserved cysteine through the conserved F or W. Each record gives: clone size, V gene, J gene, D gene, CDR3 DNA, CDR3 protein. A D gene is named only where the DNA matches it firmly. Clone size is not always given. Where it is, it says once, few, many or a class for expanded clones.

>NA|TRBV11-2|TRBJ1-1|NA
TGTGCCAGCAGCTTTGGGGGGGGCGGTTTCATGAACACTGAAGCTTTCTTT
CASSFGGGGFMNTEAFF
>NA|TRBV5-4|TRBJ2-3|NA
TGTGCCAGCAGATCCAGGGTGAGCAACACAGATACGCAGTATTTT
CASRSRVSNTDTQYF
>NA|TRBV28|TRBJ1-2|NA
TGTGCCAGCAGGACGGGGGTCCCCTATGGCTACACCTTC
CASRTGVPYGYTF
>NA|TRBV27|TRBJ1-1|TRBD1
TGTGCCAGCAGAACCTCGTGGGCAGGGCAGGGGGAAGGGAACACTGAAGCTTTCTTT
CASRTSWAGQGEGNTEAFF
>once|TRBV15|TRBJ2-7|TRBD2
TGTGCCACCAGCAGAGGCGGGACTAGCGGGAGGAGGAACGAGCAGTACTTC
CATSRGGTSGRRNEQYF
>NA|TRBV5-4|TRBJ2-1|NA
TGTGCCAGCAGCCCAAAAAATTATGAGCAGTTCTTC
CASSPKNYEQFF
>NA|TRBV6-1|TRBJ1-1|NA
TGTGCCAGCAGTGTCGATCGGAGGCAGGGGCCGAACACTGAAGCTTTCTTT
CASSVDRRQGPNTEAFF
>NA|TRBV2|TRBJ2-5|TRBD2
TGTGCCAGCGCCTCCGGGACTAGCGCCCAAGAGACCCAGTACTTC
CASASGTSAQETQYF
>NA|TRBV12-2|TRBJ1-2|NA
TGTGCAAGTCGCTCCCCCATCTATGGACAGGGCTATGGCTACACCTTC
CASRSPIYGQGYGYTF
>NA|TRBV7-9|TRBJ2-7|TRBD2
TGTGCCAGCAGCTCGTGGGGACTAGCGGACGAGCAGTACTTC
CASSSWGLADEQYF
>few|TRBV19|TRBJ1-1|NA
TGTGCCAGTAGTCAGCGGGCCGAGGCTGAAGCTTTCTTT
CASSQRAEAEAFF
>once|TRBV10-3|TRBJ2-1|NA
TGTGCCATCAGTGTGGTGAGAGACTCATACAATGAGCAGTTCTTC
CAISVVRDSYNEQFF
>NA|TRBV24-1|TRBJ2-1|NA
TGTGCCACCAGATCGACCCAGGGAAACTACAATGAGCAGTTCTTC
CATRSTQGNYNEQFF
>NA|TRBV4-1|TRBJ1-5|TRBD1
TGCGCCAGCAGCCATCCCACCACGGGACAGGGGTTTAATCAGCCCCAGCATTTT
CASSHPTTGQGFNQPQHF
>NA|TRBV7-9|TRBJ2-3|NA
TGTGCCAGCATTCCGGGAGCAGCAGATACGCAGTATTTT
CASIPGAADTQYF
>NA|TRBV29-1|TRBJ2-2|TRBD2
TGCAGCGTTGAAGATCTGGGAGGGGCGGTCGGGGAGCTGTTTTTT
CSVEDLGGAVGELFF
>NA|TRBV28|TRBJ1-1|TRBD1
TGTGCCAGCACCACACAGGGGTGGACTGAAGCTTTCTTT
CASTTQGWTEAFF
>NA|TRBV11-1|TRBJ2-1|NA
TGTGCCAGCAGCTTTGGGGGACTGGGCAATGAGCAGTTCTTC
CASSFGGLGNEQFF
>few|TRBV2|TRBJ2-1|TRBD2
TGTGCCAGCAGTGTCGGGGGGTTGATGGGTGAGCAGTTCTTC
CASSVGGLMGEQFF
>NA|TRBV7-9|TRBJ2-7|NA
TGTGCCAGCAGCTTAGCCGGCAGGCTCGTACGTGAGCAGTACTTC
CASSLAGRLVREQYF
>NA|TRBV6-5|TRBJ2-1|NA
TGTGCCAGCAGAACTAGCTTTGGGGTAGTCAATGAGCAGTTCTTC
CASRTSFGVVNEQFF
>NA|TRBV30|TRBJ2-1|TRBD2
TGTGCCTGGTTGGCGTTTGGGACTAGCGATAACAATGAGCAGTTCTTC
CAWLAFGTSDNNEQFF
>NA|TRBV14|TRBJ1-1|NA
TGTGCCAGCAGCCAAGTCCCCACAGGTACCACTGAAGCTTTCTTT
CASSQVPTGTTEAFF
>NA|TRBV5-4|TRBJ2-2|NA
TGTGCCAGCAGCCCACAGGGGAGGACCGGGGAGCTGTTTTTT
CASSPQGRTGELFF
>once|TRBV2|TRBJ1-6|NA
TGTGCCAGCAGTGAACACAAGGGGAACTCACCCCTCCACTTT
CASSEHKGNSPLHF
>NA|TRBV5-5|TRBJ2-2|TRBD2
TGTGCCAGCAGCTTTGCTCGGGGACTATCCGTTGGGGAGCTGTTTTTT
CASSFARGLSVGELFF
>NA|TRBV9|TRBJ1-6|NA
TGTGCCAGCAGCGTAGAGATTGGGAGGGGGTCCCTCCACTTT
CASSVEIGRGSLHF
>NA|TRBV6-5|TRBJ1-5|NA
TGTGCCAGCTACAGACCTAGCAATCAGCCCCAGCATTTT
CASYRPSNQPQHF
>NA|TRBV27|TRBJ1-4|NA
TGTGCCAGCAGTCCAAAGGGGACATTCGAAAAACTGTTTTTT
CASSPKGTFEKLFF
>NA|TRBV3-1/TRBV3-2|TRBJ1-1|NA
TGTGCCAGCAGCCAAAGAGGGCGCGCAGGGAGGATGAACACTGAAGCTTTCTTT
CASSQRGRAGRMNTEAFF
>NA|TRBV29-1|TRBJ2-1|TRBD2
TGCAGCGTTGAAGCGCCCCCGGGACTAGCGGGGGGGCTCTCCTACAATGAGCAGTTCTTC
CSVEAPPGLAGGLSYNEQFF
>NA|TRBV28|TRBJ2-1|NA
TGTGCCAGCAGTTTAACGGTGAGCTCCTACAATGAGCAGTTCTTC
CASSLTVSSYNEQFF
>NA|TRBV3-1/TRBV3-2|TRBJ2-5|TRBD2
TGTGCCAGCAGCCAATCCGGACTAGCGAAGACCCAGTACTTC
CASSQSGLAKTQYF
>NA|TRBV30|TRBJ1-1|TRBD1
TGTGCCTGGACCGACGGGTTGGAGGGGGCCGGGACTGAAGCTTTCTTT
CAWTDGLEGAGTEAFF
>NA|TRBV4-2|TRBJ2-3|NA
TGTGCCAGCAGCCAAGTTACGGGGGTGGATACGCAGTATTTT
CASSQVTGVDTQYF
>NA|TRBV20-1|TRBJ1-1|NA
TGCAGTGCTAGTACAGGGAACACTGAAGCTTTCTTT
CSASTGNTEAFF
>NA|TRBV5-6|TRBJ2-5|TRBD1
TGTGCCAGCAGCTTGGATAGGACAGGGGCTCAAGAGACCCAGTACTTC
CASSLDRTGAQETQYF